The T cell receptor beta chain described here comes from a study of vaccination effects on CD4 cells after COVID-19 (dated by TCRdb to between 2021 and 2024). With respect to the entire study: Post-vaccine samples across the study were collected a median of 72 days after the second dose, with a range of 14 to 241. In both COVID-19 convalescent patients and infection-naive vaccine recipients, the study compared SARS-CoV-2 spike-specific CD4+ TCR repertoires from before mRNA vaccination with those from after it. The full study included approximately nine COVID-19 convalescent patients and a few SARS-CoV-2-naive healthy vaccine recipients. Cultures from other donors in the study were sequenced using the Oncomine TCR Beta short-read assay on an Illumina iSeq 100.

The CDR3, cysteine through phenylalanine, is 14 amino acids long. The only DNA kept is the CDR3, 42 bases in frame from the first base. Trimming removed 6 bases from V and 0 bases from J, leaving 12 bases between the germline ends. The germline V gene encodes CDR1 MGHDK and CDR2 SYGVNS. The library was prepared using the immunoSEQ multiplex PCR assay. DNA from the cultured, isolated CD4+ T cells was subjected to TCR beta CDR3 sequencing. As for how the authors treated the data: Non-productive TCR sequences were removed, reads were trimmed to the CDR3 region, and CDR3s of at least 7 amino acids were retained. Antigen-specific clonotypes were identified with the MANAFEST web app by comparing expansion in peptide wells against reference cultures. For clones to be considered positive, expansion at FDR<0.05 versus reference and all other wells, an odds ratio above 5, and a frequency above 0.1% in two replicate wells were required. A clonotype was called cross-reactive if it was significantly expanded both in SARS-CoV-2 spike wells and in at least one common cold coronavirus spike condition. Levenshtein distance calculated with the stringdist R package was used to assess CDR3 similarity, and unrooted trees were constructed with ape in R 3.6.1. The immuneACCESS repertoire file appears here via TCRdb, limited to in-frame rearrangements. These files lack a portion of the clones; in checked studies, under half of the deficit traces to unresolved V genes, and the cause of the others is not known. The V and J calls and clone size were taken over from that table, and D and trimming were inferred from the DNA. Within this sample are some 15,000 clones, with about 70% of them counted one time only. The ten largest clonotypes hold approximately 17% of the sample.

This clone has only one observation. Its antigen is currently not known. One base away there is no much larger clone; base qualities are not given. Findings and caveats that apply to the study as a whole: In healthy vaccine recipients, vaccine-induced clones were almost all SARS-CoV-2 mono-reactive, with only 1 of 255 cross-reactive with common cold coronaviruses. The study was limited by a small number of convalescent patients and lacked early post-infection timepoints. Marked clonal contraction was observed in both infection-induced and vaccine-induced clones at late post-vaccination timepoints, consistent with waning T cell responses.

To identify antigen-specific CD4+ T cell clonotypes by their expansion, the ViraFEST assay first stimulated PBMC with viral peptide pools and then applied TCR sequencing. After less than eleven days of culture, CD4+ T cells were isolated with the EasySep CD4+ T cell isolation kit. Participants received two doses of either the BNT162b2 or the mRNA-1273 mRNA SARS-CoV-2 vaccine. None of the healthy vaccine recipients had a prior SARS-CoV-2 infection, which was confirmed by nucleocapsid antibody tests that came back negative both before and after vaccination. Approximately 2.1 million PBMC per well were cultured in IMDM with about 5.1% human AB serum, 8.5 to 10 IU/ml IL-2 and gentamicin, plus 10 ug/ml peptides. On days 3 and 7, half of the culture medium was replaced with fresh IL-2-containing medium. Unless noted otherwise, every peptide stimulation condition was cultured in triplicate wells. PBMC were separated from whole blood using Ficoll-Paque Plus gradient centrifugation and were then either cryopreserved at -140C or used fresh. The overlapping peptide pools covered the spike proteins of SARS-CoV-2 as well as those of the common cold coronaviruses HCoV-NL63, HCoV-OC43 and HCoV-229E. Genomic DNA was extracted from cultured CD4+ T cells with the QIAamp micro DNA kit.

This specimen was CD4+ T cells from PBMCs cultured with HCoV-NL63 spike peptides, taken after COVID-19 vaccination. In light of the paper, this sample's cell subset or site label describes: HCoV-NL63 spike overlapping peptide pool stimulation. The rearranged segments are TRBV25-1 and TRBJ2-7; TRBD2 is a weak D gene call, 6 bases matching. The TCR was taken from a human donor who received a COVID-19 vaccine. In nucleotide form, the sequence is TGTGCCAGCAGCAGAGAGGGAGGCTCCTACGAGCAGTACTTC. The resulting protein is CASSREGGSYEQYF.